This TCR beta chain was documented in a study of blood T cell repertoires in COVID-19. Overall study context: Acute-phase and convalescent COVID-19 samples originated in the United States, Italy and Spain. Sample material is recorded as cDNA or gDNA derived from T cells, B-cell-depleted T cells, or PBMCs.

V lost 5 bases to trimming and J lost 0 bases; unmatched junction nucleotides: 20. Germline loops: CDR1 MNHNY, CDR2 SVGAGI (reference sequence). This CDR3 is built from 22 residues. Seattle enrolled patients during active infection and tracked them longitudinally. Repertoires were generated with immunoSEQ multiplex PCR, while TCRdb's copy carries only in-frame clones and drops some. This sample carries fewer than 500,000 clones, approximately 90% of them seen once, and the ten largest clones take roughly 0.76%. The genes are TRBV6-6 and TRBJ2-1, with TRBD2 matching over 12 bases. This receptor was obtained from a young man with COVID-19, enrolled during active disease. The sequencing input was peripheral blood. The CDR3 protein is CASSPTWTGTSGYQRSYNEQFF. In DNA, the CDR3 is TGTGCCAGCAGTCCTACATGGACCGGGACTAGCGGGTACCAACGCTCCTACAATGAGCAGTTCTTC.